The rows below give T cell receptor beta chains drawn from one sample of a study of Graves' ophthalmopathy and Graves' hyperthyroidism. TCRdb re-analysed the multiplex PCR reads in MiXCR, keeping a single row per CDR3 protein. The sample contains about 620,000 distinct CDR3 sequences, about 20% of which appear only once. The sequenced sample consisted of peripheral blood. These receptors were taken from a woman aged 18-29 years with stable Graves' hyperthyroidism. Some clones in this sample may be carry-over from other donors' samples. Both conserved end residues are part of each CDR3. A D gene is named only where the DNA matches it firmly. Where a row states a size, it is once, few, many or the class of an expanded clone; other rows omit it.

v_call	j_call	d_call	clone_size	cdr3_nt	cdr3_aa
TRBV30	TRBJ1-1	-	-	TGTGCCTGGAGCCCTTTTTGGATAGCGAACACTGAAGCTTTCTTT	CAWSPFWIANTEAFF
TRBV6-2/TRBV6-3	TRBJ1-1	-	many	TGTGCCAGCAGTCAACAGGCGATGAACACTGAAGCTTTCTTT	CASSQQAMNTEAFF
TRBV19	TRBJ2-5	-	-	TGTGCCAGTAGTATCGGGGTACTCCAAGAGACCCAGTGCTTC	CASSIGVLQETQCF
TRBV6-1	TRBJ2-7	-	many	TGTGCCAGCAGTGCCCACACCACGGGGGAGCAGTACTTC	CASSAHTTGEQYF
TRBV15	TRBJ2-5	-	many	TGTGCCACCAGCAGAGATCGGACGCAGGGGCAAGAGACCCAGTACTTC	CATSRDRTQGQETQYF
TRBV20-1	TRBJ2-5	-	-	TGCAGTGCTAGGTTGGGAAGCCAGTTCCAAGAGACCCAGTACTTC	CSARLGSQFQETQYF
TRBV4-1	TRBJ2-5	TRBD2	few	TGCGCCAGCAGCCAAGAACCCGGTTATAGCGGGGTGGACGAAGAGACCCAGTACTTC	CASSQEPGYSGVDEETQYF
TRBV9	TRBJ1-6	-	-	TGTGCCAGCAGCGTAGCCGGGGAAGGCTCCTATAATTCATCCCTCCACTTT	CASSVAGEGSYNSSLHF
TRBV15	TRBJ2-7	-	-	TGTGCCACCAGCCTTCCAGGGAGCTACGAGCAGTACTTC	CATSLPGSYEQYF
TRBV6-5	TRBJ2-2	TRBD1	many	TGTGCCAGCAGCTATGGACAGGGAAACACCGGGGAGCTGTTTTTT	CASSYGQGNTGELFF
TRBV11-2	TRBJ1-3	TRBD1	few	TGTGCCAGCACCAGATTGGGGACAGGCGAATTTGGAAACACCATATATTTT	CASTRLGTGEFGNTIYF
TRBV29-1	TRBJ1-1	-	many	TGCAGCGTTGATTCGACCCCCGGCACTGAAGCTTTCTTT	CSVDSTPGTEAFF
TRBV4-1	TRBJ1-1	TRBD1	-	TGCGCCAGCAGCCACCCAACGACAGGGGTGAACACTGAAGCTTTCTTT	CASSHPTTGVNTEAFF
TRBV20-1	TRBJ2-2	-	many	TGCAGTGCTACGCACGGGGCAGGAACCGGGGAGCTGTTTTTT	CSATHGAGTGELFF
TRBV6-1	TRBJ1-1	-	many	TGTGCCAGCAGTGACCAGGGGTTGGGCACTGAAGCTTTCTTT	CASSDQGLGTEAFF
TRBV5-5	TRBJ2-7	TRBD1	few	TGTGCCAGCAGCTTGGCCGCGGGACAGGCCTACGAGCAGTACTTC	CASSLAAGQAYEQYF
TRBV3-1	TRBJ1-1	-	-	TGTGCCAGCAGCCAAATCGCTTCCCTCAGTGACACTGAAGCTTTCTTT	CASSQIASLSDTEAFF
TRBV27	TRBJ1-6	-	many	TGTGCCAGCAGTTTGGGTTGGAATTCACCCCTCCACTTT	CASSLGWNSPLHF
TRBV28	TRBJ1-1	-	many	TGTGCCAGCAGTTTTCAACGGCGGAGGCCTGAAGCTTTCTTT	CASSFQRRRPEAFF
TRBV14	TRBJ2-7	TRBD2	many	TGTGCCAGCAGCCAACAGGGGAGCGGGAGGACCTACGAGCAGTACTTC	CASSQQGSGRTYEQYF
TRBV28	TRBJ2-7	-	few	TGTGCCAGCAGTCCGGGACTTGAAGTCTACGAGCAGTACTTC	CASSPGLEVYEQYF
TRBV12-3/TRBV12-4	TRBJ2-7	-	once	TGTGCCAGCAGTTTAGCTATGGGTTACGAGCAGTACTTC	CASSLAMGYEQYF
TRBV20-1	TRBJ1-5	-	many	TGCAGTGCTCGGGACTTTCCGCGGAATCAGCCCCAGCATTTT	CSARDFPRNQPQHF
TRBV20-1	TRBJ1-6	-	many	TGCAGTGCTAGAGATGGAGGTTCTCGGTCACCCCTCCACTTT	CSARDGGSRSPLHF
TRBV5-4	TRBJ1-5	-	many	TGTGCCAGCAGCTTGGCGGGAGACAATCAGCCCCAGCATTTT	CASSLAGDNQPQHF
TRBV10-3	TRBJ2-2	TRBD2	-	TGTGCCGCCACCTCGGCGGGGGAGGGAACCGGGGAGCTGTTTTTT	CAATSAGEGTGELFF
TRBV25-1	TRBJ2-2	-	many	TGTGCCAGCAGTGAAGGGGGGACCGGGGAGCTGTTTTTT	CASSEGGTGELFF
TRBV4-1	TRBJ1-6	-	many	TGCGCCAGCAGCCAATCACCCGTCGGGGGAGGCAATTCACCCCTCCACTTT	CASSQSPVGGGNSPLHF
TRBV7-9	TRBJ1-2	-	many	TGTGCCAGCAGCTCAGGACATAGTCCAAACTATGGCTACACCTTC	CASSSGHSPNYGYTF
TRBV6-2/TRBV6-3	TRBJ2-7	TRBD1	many	TGTGCCAGCAAGGACAGGGGTCTAGAAGAGCAGTACTTC	CASKDRGLEEQYF
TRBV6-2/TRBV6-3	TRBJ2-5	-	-	TGTGCCAGCAGTTACCCCACGGGACCGAAGGTGGCCCAGTACTTC	CASSYPTGPKVAQYF
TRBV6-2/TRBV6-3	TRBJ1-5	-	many	TGTGCCAGCAGTTCCCTAACCCGGGGGAGCAATCAGCCCCAGCATTTT	CASSSLTRGSNQPQHF
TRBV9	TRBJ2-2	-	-	TGTGCCAGCAGCACCAAAGGGGCGAACACCGGGGAGCTGTTTTTT	CASSTKGANTGELFF
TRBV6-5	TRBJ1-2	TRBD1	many	TGTGCCAGCAGTTACTCGGGACAGGGGTCTGGCTACACCTTC	CASSYSGQGSGYTF
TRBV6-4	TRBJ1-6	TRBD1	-	TGTGCCAGCAGTGACTCGACAGGGCTGGCTCCCTCACCCCTCCACTTT	CASSDSTGLAPSPLHF
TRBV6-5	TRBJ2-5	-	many	TGTGCCAGCAGTTACGAGATAGGGGAGACCCAGTACTTC	CASSYEIGETQYF
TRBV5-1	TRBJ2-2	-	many	TGCGCCAGCAGCCTGTTCCGGACAGAGAACACCGGGGAGCTGTTTTTT	CASSLFRTENTGELFF
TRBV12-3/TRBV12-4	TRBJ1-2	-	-	TGTGCCAGCACCCCTGCAAACTATGGCTACACCTTC	CASTPANYGYTF
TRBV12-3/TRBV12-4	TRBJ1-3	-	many	TGTGCCAGCAGACTTACAGGGTCTGGAAACACCATATATTTT	CASRLTGSGNTIYF
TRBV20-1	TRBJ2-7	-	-	TGCAGTGCTTTGGGGGTAGGGAGCTCCTACGAGCAGTACTTC	CSALGVGSSYEQYF
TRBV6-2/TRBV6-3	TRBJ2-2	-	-	TGTGCCAGCAGCCCGGAGGCCCTGAACACCGGGGAGCTGTTTTTT	CASSPEALNTGELFF
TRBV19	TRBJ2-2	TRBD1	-	TGTGCCAGTGACGAGACAGGGGGCTACACCGGGGAGCTGTTTTTT	CASDETGGYTGELFF
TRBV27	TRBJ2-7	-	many	TGTGCCAGCAGTTTATCCGCGGACGGCGCCTACGAGCAGTACTTC	CASSLSADGAYEQYF
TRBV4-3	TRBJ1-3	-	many	TGCGCCAGCAGCCAAGATCCTCGGAGTGGAAACACCATATATTTT	CASSQDPRSGNTIYF
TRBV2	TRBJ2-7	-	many	TGTGCCAGCAGTGACTGGGTCAGCTACGAGCAGTACTTC	CASSDWVSYEQYF
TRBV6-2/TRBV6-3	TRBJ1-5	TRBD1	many	TGTGCCAGCAGCCCCGGGACAGGGACCTTGAGCAATCAGCCCCAGCATTTT	CASSPGTGTLSNQPQHF
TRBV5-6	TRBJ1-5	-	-	TGTGCCAGCAGCTCTAGCCCGGGGGGCAATCAGCCCCAGCATTTT	CASSSSPGGNQPQHF
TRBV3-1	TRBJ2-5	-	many	TGTGCCAGCAGCCAAGGGGACACTCCGGGGGAGACCCAGTACTTC	CASSQGDTPGETQYF
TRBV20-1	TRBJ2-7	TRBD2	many	TGCAGTGCCCAAGGGGCGGGAGGTACCTACGAGCAGTACTTC	CSAQGAGGTYEQYF
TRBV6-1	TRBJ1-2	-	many	TGTGCCAGCAGTGATAACGGGAATGGCTACACCTTC	CASSDNGNGYTF
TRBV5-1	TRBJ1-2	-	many	TGCGCCAGCAGTTCTATCGGTTCCTATGGCTACACCTTC	CASSSIGSYGYTF
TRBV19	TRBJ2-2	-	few	TGTGCCACCAGACTTGGGGGGGAGCTGTTTTTT	CATRLGGELFF
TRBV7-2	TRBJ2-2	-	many	TGTGCCAGCAGCCCCGGGACCGCTCCACCAAACACCGGGGAGCTGTTTTTT	CASSPGTAPPNTGELFF
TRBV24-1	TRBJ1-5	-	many	TGTGCCACCAGTGTCGATAGCAATCAGCCCCAGCATTTT	CATSVDSNQPQHF
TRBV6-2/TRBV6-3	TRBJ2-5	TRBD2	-	TGTGCCAGCAAAAGCGGGGGGCGAGAGACCCAGTACTTC	CASKSGGRETQYF